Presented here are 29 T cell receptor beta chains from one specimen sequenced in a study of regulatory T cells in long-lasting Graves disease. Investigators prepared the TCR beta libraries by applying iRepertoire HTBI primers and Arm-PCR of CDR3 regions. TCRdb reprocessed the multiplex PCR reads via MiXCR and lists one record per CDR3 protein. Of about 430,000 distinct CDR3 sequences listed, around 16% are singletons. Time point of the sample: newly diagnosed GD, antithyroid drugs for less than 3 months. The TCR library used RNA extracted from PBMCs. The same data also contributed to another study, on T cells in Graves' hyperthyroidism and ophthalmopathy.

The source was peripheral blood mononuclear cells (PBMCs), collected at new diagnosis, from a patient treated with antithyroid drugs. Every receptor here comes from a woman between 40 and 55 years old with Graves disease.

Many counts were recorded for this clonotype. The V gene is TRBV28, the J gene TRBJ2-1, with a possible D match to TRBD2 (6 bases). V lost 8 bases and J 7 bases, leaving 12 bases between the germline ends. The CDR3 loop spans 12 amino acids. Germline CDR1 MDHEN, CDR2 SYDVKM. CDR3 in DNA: TGTGCCAGCGGGACTCGATGGAATGAGCAGTTCTTC. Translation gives CASGTRWNEQFF.

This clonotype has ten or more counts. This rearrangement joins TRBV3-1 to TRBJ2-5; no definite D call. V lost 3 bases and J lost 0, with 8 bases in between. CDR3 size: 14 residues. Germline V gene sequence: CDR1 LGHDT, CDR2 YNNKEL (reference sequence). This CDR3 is CASSQSLNQETQYF. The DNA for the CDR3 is TGTGCCAGCAGCCAGTCCTTGAACCAAGAGACCCAGTACTTC.

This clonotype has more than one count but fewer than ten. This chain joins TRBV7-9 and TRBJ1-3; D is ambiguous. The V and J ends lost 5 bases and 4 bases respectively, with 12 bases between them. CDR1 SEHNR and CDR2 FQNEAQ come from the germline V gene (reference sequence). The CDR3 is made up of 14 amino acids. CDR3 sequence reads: CASSRDSGGNTIYF. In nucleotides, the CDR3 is TGTGCCAGCAGCCGCGATTCCGGGGGAAACACCATATATTTT.

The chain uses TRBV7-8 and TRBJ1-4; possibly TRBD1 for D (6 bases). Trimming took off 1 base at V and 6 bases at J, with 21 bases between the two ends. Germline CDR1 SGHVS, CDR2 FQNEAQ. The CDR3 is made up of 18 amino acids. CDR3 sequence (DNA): TGTGCCAGCAGCTTAGTATCCGTGGCGGGGGGCCCGGATGAAAAACTGTTTTTT. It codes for CASSLVSVAGGPDEKLFF.

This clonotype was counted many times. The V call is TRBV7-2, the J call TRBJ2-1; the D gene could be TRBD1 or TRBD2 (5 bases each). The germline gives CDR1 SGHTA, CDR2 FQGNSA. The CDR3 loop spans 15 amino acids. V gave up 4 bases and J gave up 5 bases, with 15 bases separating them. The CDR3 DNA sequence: TGTGCCAGCAGCTCGAGGGGCAGTGGAAACAATGAGCAGTTCTTC. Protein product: CASSSRGSGNNEQFF.

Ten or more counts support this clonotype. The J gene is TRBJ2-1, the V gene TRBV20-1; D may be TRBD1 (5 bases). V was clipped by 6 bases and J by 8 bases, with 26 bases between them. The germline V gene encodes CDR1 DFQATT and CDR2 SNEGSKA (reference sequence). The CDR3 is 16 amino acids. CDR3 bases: TGCAGTGCCCCCAGCATTAGGGGATCAGGGCCGCATGAGCAGTTCTTC. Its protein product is CSAPSIRGSGPHEQFF.

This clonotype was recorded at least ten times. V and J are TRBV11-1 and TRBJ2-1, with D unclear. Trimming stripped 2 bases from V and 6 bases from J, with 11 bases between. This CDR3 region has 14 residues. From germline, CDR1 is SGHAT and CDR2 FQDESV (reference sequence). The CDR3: CASSLRTLSNEQFF. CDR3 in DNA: TGTGCCAGCAGCTTAAGAACATTATCCAATGAGCAGTTCTTC.

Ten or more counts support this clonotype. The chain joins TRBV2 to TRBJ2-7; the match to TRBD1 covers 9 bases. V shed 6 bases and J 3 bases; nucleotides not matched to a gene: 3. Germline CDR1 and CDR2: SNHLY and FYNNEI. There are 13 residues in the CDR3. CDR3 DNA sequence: TGTGCCAGCAGGGGACAGGGATTCTACGAGCAGTACTTC. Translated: CASRGQGFYEQYF.

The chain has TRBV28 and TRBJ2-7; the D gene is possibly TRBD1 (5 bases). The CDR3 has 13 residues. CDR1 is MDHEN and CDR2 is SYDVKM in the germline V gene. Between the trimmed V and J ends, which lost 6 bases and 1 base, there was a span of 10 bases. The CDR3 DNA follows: TGTGCCAGCAGAATACAGGAGTCCTACGAGCAGTACTTC. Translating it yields CASRIQESYEQYF.

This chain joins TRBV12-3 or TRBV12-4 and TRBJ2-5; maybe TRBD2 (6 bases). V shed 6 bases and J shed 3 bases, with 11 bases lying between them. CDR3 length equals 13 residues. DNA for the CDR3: TGTGCCAGCAGGCGACTAGGGGAAGAGACCCAGTACTTC. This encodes CASRRLGEETQYF.

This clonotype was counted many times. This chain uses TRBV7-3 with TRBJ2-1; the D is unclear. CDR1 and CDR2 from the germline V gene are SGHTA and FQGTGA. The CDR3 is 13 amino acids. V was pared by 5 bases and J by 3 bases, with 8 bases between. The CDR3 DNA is TGTGCCAGCAGCCTCGGGCTCTACAATGAGCAGTTCTTC. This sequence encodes CASSLGLYNEQFF. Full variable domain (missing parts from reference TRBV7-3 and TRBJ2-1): GAGVSQTPSNKVTEKGKYVELRCDPISGHTALYWYRQSLGQGPEFLIYFQGTGAADDSGLPNDRFFAVRPEGSVSTLKIQRTERGDSAVYLCASSLGLYNEQFFGPGTRLTVL.

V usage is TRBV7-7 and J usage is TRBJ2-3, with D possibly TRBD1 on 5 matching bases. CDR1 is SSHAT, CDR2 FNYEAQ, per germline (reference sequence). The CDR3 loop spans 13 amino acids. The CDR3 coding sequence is TGTGCTATAGGGGCCTACCGCACAGATACGCAGTATTTT. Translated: CAIGAYRTDTQYF.

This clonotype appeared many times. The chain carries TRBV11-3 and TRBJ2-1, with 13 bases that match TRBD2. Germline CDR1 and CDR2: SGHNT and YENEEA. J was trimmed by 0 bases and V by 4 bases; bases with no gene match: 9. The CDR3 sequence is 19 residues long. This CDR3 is CASSSPGLAGPYSYNEQFF. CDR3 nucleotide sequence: TGTGCCAGCAGCTCTCCGGGACTAGCGGGACCCTACTCCTACAATGAGCAGTTCTTC.

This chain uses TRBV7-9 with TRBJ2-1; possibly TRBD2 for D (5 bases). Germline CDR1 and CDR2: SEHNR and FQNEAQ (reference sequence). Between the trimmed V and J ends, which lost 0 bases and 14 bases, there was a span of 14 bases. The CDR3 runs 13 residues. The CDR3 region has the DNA TGTGCCAGCAGCTTAGCCCCCGGTAGCGACAAGTTCTTC. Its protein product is CASSLAPGSDKFF.

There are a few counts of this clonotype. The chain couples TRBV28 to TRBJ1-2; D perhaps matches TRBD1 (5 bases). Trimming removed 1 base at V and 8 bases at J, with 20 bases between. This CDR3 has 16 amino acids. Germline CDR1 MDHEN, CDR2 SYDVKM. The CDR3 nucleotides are TGTGCCAGCAGTTTATCGGTGGGAGGGGCCCCCGAGGGCTACACCTTC. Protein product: CASSLSVGGAPEGYTF.

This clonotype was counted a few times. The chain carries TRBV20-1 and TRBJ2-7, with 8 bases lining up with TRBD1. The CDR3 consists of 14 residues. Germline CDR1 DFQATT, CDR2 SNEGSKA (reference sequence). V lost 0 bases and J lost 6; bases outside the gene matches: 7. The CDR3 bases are TGCAGTGCTAGAGATCTTTTAGACAGGGGCGAGCAGTACTTC. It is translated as CSARDLLDRGEQYF.

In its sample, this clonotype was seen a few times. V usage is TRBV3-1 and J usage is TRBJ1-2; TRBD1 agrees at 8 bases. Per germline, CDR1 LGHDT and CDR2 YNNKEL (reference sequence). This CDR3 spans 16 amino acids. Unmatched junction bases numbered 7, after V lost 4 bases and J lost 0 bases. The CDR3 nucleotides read TGTGCCAGCAGCCGGACAGGGACGAAGGCTAACTATGGCTACACCTTC. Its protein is CASSRTGTKANYGYTF.

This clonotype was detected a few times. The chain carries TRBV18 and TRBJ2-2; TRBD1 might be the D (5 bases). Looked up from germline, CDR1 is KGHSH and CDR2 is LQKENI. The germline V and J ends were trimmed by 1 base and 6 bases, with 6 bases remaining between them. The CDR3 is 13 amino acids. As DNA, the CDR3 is TGTGCCAGCTCACCACGCAGGGCCGGGGAGCTGTTTTTT. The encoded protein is CASSPRRAGELFF.

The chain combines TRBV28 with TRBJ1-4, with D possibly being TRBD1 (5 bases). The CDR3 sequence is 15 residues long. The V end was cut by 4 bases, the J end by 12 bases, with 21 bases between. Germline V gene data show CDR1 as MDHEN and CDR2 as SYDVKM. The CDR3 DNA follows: TGTGCCAGCAGTTGGCGGGGCCTAGTTAATAAAGAACTGTTTTTT. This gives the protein CASSWRGLVNKELFF.

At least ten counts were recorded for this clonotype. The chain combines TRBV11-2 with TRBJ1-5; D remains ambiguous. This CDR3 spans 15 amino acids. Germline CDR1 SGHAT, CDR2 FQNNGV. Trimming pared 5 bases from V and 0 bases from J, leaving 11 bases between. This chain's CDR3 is CASSLGRASNQPQHF. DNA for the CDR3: TGTGCCAGCAGCCTAGGACGGGCTAGCAATCAGCCCCAGCATTTT. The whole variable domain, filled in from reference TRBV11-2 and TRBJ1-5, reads EAGVAQSPRYKIIEKRQSVAFWCNPISGHATLYWYQQILGQGPKLLIQFQNNGVVDDSQLPKDRFSAERLKGVDSTLKIQPAKLEDSAVYLCASSLGRASNQPQHFGDGTRLSIL.

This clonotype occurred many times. In DNA, the CDR3 is TGCAGTGCTAGAGACGGACGGAGGGATCGTACGCAGTATTTT. Protein sequence: CSARDGRRDRTQYF. V is TRBV20-1 and J is TRBJ2-3; D may be TRBD2 (6 bases). Germline V gene sequence: CDR1 DFQATT, CDR2 SNEGSKA (reference sequence). The CDR3 spans 14 residues. V lost 0 bases and J 8 bases, leaving 15 bases between the germline ends.

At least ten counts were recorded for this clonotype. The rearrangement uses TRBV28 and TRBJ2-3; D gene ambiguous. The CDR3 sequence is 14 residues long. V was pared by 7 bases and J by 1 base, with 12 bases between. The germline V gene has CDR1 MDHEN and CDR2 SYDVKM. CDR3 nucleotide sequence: TGTGCCAGCACAGACTCCCTTGGCACAGATACGCAGTATTTT. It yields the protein CASTDSLGTDTQYF. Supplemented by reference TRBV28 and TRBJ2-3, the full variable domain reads DVKVTQSSRYLVKRTGEKVFLECVQDMDHENMFWYRQDPGLGLRLIYFSYDVKMKEKGDIPEGYSVSREKKERFSLILESASTNQTSMYLCASTDSLGTDTQYFGPGTRLTVL.

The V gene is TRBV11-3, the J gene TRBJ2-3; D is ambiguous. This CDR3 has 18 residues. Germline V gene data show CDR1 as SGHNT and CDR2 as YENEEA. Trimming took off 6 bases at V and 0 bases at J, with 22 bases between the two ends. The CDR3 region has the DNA TGTGCCAGCAGTCGGCCCCGAGAAGAGCCTTCTAGCACAGATACGCAGTATTTT. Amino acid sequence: CASSRPREEPSSTDTQYF.

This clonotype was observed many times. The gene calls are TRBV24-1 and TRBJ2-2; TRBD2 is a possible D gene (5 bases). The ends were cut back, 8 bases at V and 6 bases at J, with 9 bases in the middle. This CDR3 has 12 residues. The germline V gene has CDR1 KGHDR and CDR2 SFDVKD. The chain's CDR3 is CATNGGSGELFF. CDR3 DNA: TGTGCCACCAATGGAGGTTCCGGGGAGCTGTTTTTT.

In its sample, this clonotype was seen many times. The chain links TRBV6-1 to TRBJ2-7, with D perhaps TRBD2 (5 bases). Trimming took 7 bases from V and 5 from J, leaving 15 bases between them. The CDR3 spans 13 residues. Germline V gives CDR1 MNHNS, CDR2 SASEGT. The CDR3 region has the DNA TGTGCCAGCACCCCCGGCGGGTCCGACGAGCAGTACTTC. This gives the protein CASTPGGSDEQYF.

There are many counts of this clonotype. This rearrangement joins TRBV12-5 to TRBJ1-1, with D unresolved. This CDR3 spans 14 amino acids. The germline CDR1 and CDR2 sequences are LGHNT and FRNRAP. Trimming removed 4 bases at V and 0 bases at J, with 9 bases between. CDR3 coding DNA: TGTGCTAGTGGTTCCCTACTCGTGAACACTGAAGCTTTCTTT. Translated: CASGSLLVNTEAFF.

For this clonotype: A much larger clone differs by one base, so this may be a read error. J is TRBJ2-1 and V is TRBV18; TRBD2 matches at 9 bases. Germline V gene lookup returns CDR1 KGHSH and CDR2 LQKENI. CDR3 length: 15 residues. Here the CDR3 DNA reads TGTGCCGGCTCACCTCGCGGGAGGGTTTACAATGAGCAGTTCTTC. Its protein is CAGSPRGRVYNEQFF.

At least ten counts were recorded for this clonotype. CDR3 in amino acids: CASRKQGGYTEAFF. The CDR3 coding sequence is TGTGCCAGCAGAAAACAGGGTGGGTACACTGAAGCTTTCTTT. The chain has TRBV28 and TRBJ1-1, with D tentatively TRBD1 (6 bases). CDR1 and CDR2 (germline): MDHEN, SYDVKM. Trimming took off 6 bases at V and 3 bases at J, with 14 bases between the two ends. The CDR3 is 14 residues long.

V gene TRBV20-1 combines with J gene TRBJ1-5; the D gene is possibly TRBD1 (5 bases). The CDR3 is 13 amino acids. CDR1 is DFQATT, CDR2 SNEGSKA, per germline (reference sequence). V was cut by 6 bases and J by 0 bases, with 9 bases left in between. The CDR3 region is CSARTYSNQPQHF. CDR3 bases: TGCAGTGCGAGGACATATAGCAATCAGCCCCAGCATTTT.